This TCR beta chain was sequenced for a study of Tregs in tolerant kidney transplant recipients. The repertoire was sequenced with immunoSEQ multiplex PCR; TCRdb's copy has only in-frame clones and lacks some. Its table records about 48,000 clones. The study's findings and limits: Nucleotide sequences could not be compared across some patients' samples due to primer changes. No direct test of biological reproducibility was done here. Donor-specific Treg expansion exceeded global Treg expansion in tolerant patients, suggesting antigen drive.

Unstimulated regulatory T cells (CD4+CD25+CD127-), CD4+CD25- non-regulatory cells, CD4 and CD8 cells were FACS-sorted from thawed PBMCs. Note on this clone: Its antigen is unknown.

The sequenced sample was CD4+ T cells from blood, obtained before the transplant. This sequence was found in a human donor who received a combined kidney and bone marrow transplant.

The CDR3 loop reads CATTGTGGDEQYF. The sequenced CDR3 bases are TGTGCCACCACCGGGACAGGGGGCGACGAG. V and J are TRBV10-3 and TRBJ2-7; 12 bases agree with TRBD1. The sequenced fragment ends 3 residues before the CDR3 boundary, so the rest is inferred from the germline J gene. CDR1 and CDR2 from the germline V gene are ENHRY and SYGVKD. The CDR3 is made up of 13 amino acids. V was pared by 10 bases and J by 5 bases, with 6 bases of the junction left unmatched.